Below are 12 T cell receptor beta chains sequenced from a single sample in a study of beta chain features in type 1 diabetes. Expressed TCRB transcripts got sequenced, as all isolated RNA was reverse transcribed. Here immunoSEQ multiplex PCR was the method, and the copy in TCRdb shows in-frame clones only, minus some. Of under 800,000 clones detected, around 15% appear once; the ten largest clones hold approximately 0.099%. The source material was naive CD4+ T cells from blood. All receptors derive from a man aged 18 to 29 in good health.

This clone has more than one count but fewer than ten. The genes are TRBV15 and TRBJ1-6; D remains unclear. CDR3 length: 14 amino acids. Trimming stripped 0 bases from V and 10 bases from J, with 10 bases between. Germline V CDR1 and CDR2: LNHNV, YYDKDF (reference sequence). The chain's CDR3 is CATSRDLENSPLHF. In DNA, the CDR3 is TGTGCCACCAGCAGAGATCTTGAGAACTCACCCCTCCACTTT. Complete variable domain (other parts from reference TRBV15 and TRBJ1-6): DAMVIQNPRYQVTQFGKPVTLSCSQTLNHNVMYWYQQKSSQAPKLLFHYYDKDFNNEADTPDNFQSRRPNTSFCFLDIRSPGLGDTAMYLCATSRDLENSPLHFGNGTRLTVT.

J is TRBJ2-1 and V is TRBV11-3; the D gene is possibly TRBD2 (6 bases). Germline CDR1 is SGHNT and CDR2 is YENEEA. The CDR3 length is 17 residues. V lost 1 base, J lost 2 bases, and 15 bases lay in between. The CDR3 nucleotides are TGTGCCAGCAGCTTAGGAATAACGGGAGCGACCTACAATGAGCAGTTCTTC. Its protein product is CASSLGITGATYNEQFF.

The sample holds a few counts of this clone. V and J are TRBV4-1 and TRBJ1-2; 10 bases fit TRBD1. With V trimmed by 4 bases and J by 4 bases, 6 bases remained unmatched. CDR1 is MGHRA and CDR2 is YSYEKL in the germline V gene. This CDR3 region has 15 residues. The CDR3 DNA sequence: TGCGCCAGCAGCCTTGACAGGGGGCTGGGCTATGGCTACACCTTC. This sequence encodes CASSLDRGLGYGYTF.

V gene TRBV7-3 combines with J gene TRBJ2-1; weak D call: TRBD1 (5 bases). V lost 5 bases and J 3 bases, leaving 8 bases between the germline ends. Germline CDR1 and CDR2: SGHTA and FQGTGA. The CDR3 loop spans 13 amino acids. CDR3: CASSLGDYNEQFF. DNA of the CDR3: TGTGCCAGCAGCCTAGGGGACTACAATGAGCAGTTCTTC.

The chain links TRBV11-2 to TRBJ1-2, with D perhaps TRBD1 (6 bases). CDR1 is SGHAT, CDR2 FQNNGV, per germline. The CDR3 totals 17 residues. The V end was cut by 1 base, the J end by 7 bases, with 22 bases between. This CDR3 is CASSLALAPTGRSGYTF. DNA for the CDR3: TGTGCCAGCAGCTTAGCCTTAGCCCCAACAGGGCGAAGTGGCTACACCTTC.

The chain carries TRBV19 and TRBJ2-1; 9 bases are shared with TRBD2. The CDR3 extends over 14 amino acids. Germline V gene lookup returns CDR1 LNHDA and CDR2 SQIVND (reference sequence). V trimming: 4 bases; J trimming: 9 bases; junction bases outside the gene matches: 7. The CDR3: CASSTSSGTAEQFF. CDR3 DNA: TGTGCCAGTAGTACGTCTAGCGGGACAGCTGAGCAGTTCTTC. The full variable domain, its missing parts supplied by reference TRBV19 and TRBJ2-1, is DGGITQSPKYLFRKEGQNVTLSCEQNLNHDAMYWYRQDPGQGLRLIYYSQIVNDFQKGDIAEGYSVSREKKESFPLTVTSAQKNPTAFYLCASSTSSGTAEQFFGPGTRLTVL.

This clone occurred a few times. The DNA of the CDR3 is TGCAGTGCTGGAGGGGGTTCGAATGAGCAGTTCTTC. Translation: CSAGGGSNEQFF. This chain joins TRBV29-1 and TRBJ2-1; the D gene could be TRBD1 or TRBD2 (6 bases each). The CDR3 covers 12 residues. Germline CDR1 reads SQVTM; CDR2 reads ANQGSEA.

This clone appeared a few times. The chain combines TRBV10-3 with TRBJ1-2, with 12 bases matching TRBD1. V gave up 4 bases and J gave up 7 bases; unmatched junction bases: 10. CDR3 length equals 16 residues. Germline V gives CDR1 ENHRY, CDR2 SYGVKD. The CDR3 bases are TGTGCCATCAGTGCGGGGACAGGGGGCGGATTCGGTGGCTACACCTTC. It yields the protein CAISAGTGGGFGGYTF.

This clone appeared a few times. V gene TRBV7-9 combines with J gene TRBJ1-2, with D perhaps matching TRBD1 (5 bases). Germline V gene sequence: CDR1 SEHNR, CDR2 FQNEAQ (reference sequence). Trimming left V 4 bases short and J 1 base short, with 10 bases between. The CDR3 length is 14 residues. CDR3 sequence: CASSSLGHNYGYTF. The CDR3 DNA follows: TGTGCCAGCAGCTCGCTCGGACATAACTATGGCTACACCTTC. Looking up the rest from reference TRBV7-9 and TRBJ1-2 gives the full variable domain: DTGVSQNPRHKITKRGQNVTFRCDPISEHNRLYWYRQTLGQGPEFLTYFQNEAQLEKSRLLSDRFSAERPKGSFSTLEIQRTEQGDSAMYLCASSSLGHNYGYTFGSGTRLTVV.

The rearrangement joins TRBV10-3 to TRBJ1-5; no reliable D call. CDR3 length: 14 amino acids. The germline V gene has CDR1 ENHRY and CDR2 SYGVKD. Trimming took off 2 bases at V and 0 bases at J, with 5 bases between the two ends. CDR3 region: CAISEPYSNQPQHF. In nucleotides, the CDR3 is TGTGCCATCAGTGAGCCTTATAGCAATCAGCCCCAGCATTTT.

This chain connects TRBV6-1 to TRBJ2-3; D gene ambiguous. The CDR3 spans 14 residues. Germline-derived CDR1 and CDR2 are MNHNS and SASEGT. Trimming took off 6 bases at V and 3 bases at J, with 13 bases between the two ends. CDR3 nucleotides: TGTGCCAGCAGGGTCAGAAAGTTAACAGATACGCAGTATTTT. Translation gives CASRVRKLTDTQYF.

This clone has just a few counts. The V and J genes are TRBV4-3 and TRBJ1-3, with TRBD1 matching over 7 bases. Germline V lookup: CDR1 LGHNA, CDR2 YSLEER. Trimming cost V 5 bases and J 1 base; bases outside gene matches: 5. The CDR3 contains 15 residues. The DNA of the CDR3 is TGCGCCAGCAGCTTACACAGGGGTTCTGGAAACACCATATATTTT. The encoded protein is CASSLHRGSGNTIYF.